This T cell receptor (beta chain) was recovered during a study of blood T cell repertoires in COVID-19. Background on the study: Nucleic acid was either cDNA or gDNA, and it came from T cells, B-cell-depleted T cells, or PBMCs.

Trimming shortened V by 6 bases and J by 5 bases, and 14 bases separated the two germline ends. This CDR3 region has 14 residues. Germline assignment: CDR1 SNHLY and CDR2 FYNNEI. Per the original data handling: Estimation of nucleated cell counts relied on the amplification of reference gene primers. Clones were read by immunoSEQ multiplex PCR, and TCRdb kept only the in-frame ones, dropping some. V, J and clone size were drawn from that table, and D and trimming were deduced from the DNA. The table records 200,000 to 250,000 clones, around 85% of them present only once. The receptor's source is a woman aged 45-65 years with acute or convalescent COVID-19. Sequencing used peripheral blood. The rearrangement joins TRBV2 to TRBJ1-5; possible D gene TRBD1, 6 bases. CDR3 protein: CASRTAQGHQPQHF. The CDR3 DNA reads TGTGCCAGCAGGACCGCACAGGGACATCAGCCCCAGCATTTT.